This TCR beta chain was sequenced during a study of T cell responses to AZD1222 COVID-19 vaccine. V was shortened by 7 bases and J by 6 bases, with 16 bases between the two germline ends. CDR1 is SGHTA, CDR2 FQGNSA, per germline. The CDR3 totals 13 residues. Sequenced by immunoSEQ multiplex PCR; TCRdb stores in-frame clones only, minus some. This table has 120,000 to 150,000 clones, over 80% appearing once. The sequencing used peripheral blood, collected 28 days after the second AZD1222 dose. The gene calls are TRBV7-2 and TRBJ2-7; the D is unclear. The TCR originated in an adult who received the AZD1222 COVID-19 vaccine. CDR3: CASNSWASGEQYF. As DNA, the CDR3 is TGTGCCAGCAACTCGTGGGCATCGGGCGAGCAGTACTTC.